This is a list of T cell receptor beta chains from one sample in a study of T cells in Graves' hyperthyroidism and ophthalmopathy. From the multiplex PCR reads, TCRdb called clonotypes with MiXCR, one entry per CDR3 protein. The table includes around 700,000 distinct CDR3 sequences, roughly a third detected once. The source material was blood. The receptors derive from a woman in her thirties or forties with Graves' hyperthyroidism. The CDR3 runs from the conserved cysteine through the conserved F or W. Fields, in order: V gene, D gene, clone size, J gene, CDR3 DNA, CDR3 protein. The D gene is left open where the match is weak. Not all rows give a size; the values are once, few, many and, for expanded clones, a class.

v_call: TRBV11-2; d_call: TRBD1; clone_size: -; j_call: TRBJ2-7; cdr3_nt: TGTGCCTCCAGGGCAGGGGGCCTGAGCTCCTACGAGCAGTACTTC; cdr3_aa: CASRAGGLSSYEQYF
v_call: TRBV6-5; d_call: TRBD1; clone_size: few; j_call: TRBJ1-5; cdr3_nt: TGTGCCAGCAGTGCAGGGGGTTTTCAGCCCCAGCATTTT; cdr3_aa: CASSAGGFQPQHF
v_call: TRBV7-2; d_call: TRBD2; clone_size: -; j_call: TRBJ2-5; cdr3_nt: TGTGCCAGCCCACTCTCGAGGACTAGCGGTAAAGAGACCCAGTACTTC; cdr3_aa: CASPLSRTSGKETQYF
v_call: TRBV19; d_call: -; clone_size: few; j_call: TRBJ1-1; cdr3_nt: TGTGCCAGTAGTCGGGGTTTAGAAGTCACGAACACTGAAGCTTTCTTT; cdr3_aa: CASSRGLEVTNTEAFF
v_call: TRBV2; d_call: TRBD1; clone_size: many; j_call: TRBJ1-2; cdr3_nt: TGTGCCAGTGAGAGGGACAGGGCGAGGGGCTACACCTTC; cdr3_aa: CASERDRARGYTF
v_call: TRBV19; d_call: -; clone_size: many; j_call: TRBJ1-2; cdr3_nt: TGTGCCACCTACTCAATAGGCCGAGATTGGGATGGCTACACCTTC; cdr3_aa: CATYSIGRDWDGYTF
v_call: TRBV7-9; d_call: -; clone_size: -; j_call: TRBJ1-1; cdr3_nt: TGCGCCAGCACCCGCCAGGGAGATTGGACTGAAGCTTTCTTT; cdr3_aa: CASTRQGDWTEAFF
v_call: TRBV19; d_call: TRBD1; clone_size: many; j_call: TRBJ2-2; cdr3_nt: TGTGCCAGTAGTCAGGGGGCAGCCGGGGAGCTGTTTTTT; cdr3_aa: CASSQGAAGELFF
v_call: TRBV14; d_call: TRBD2; clone_size: -; j_call: TRBJ2-2; cdr3_nt: TGTGCCAGCAGCCAAGTTAGCGGGACCGGGTCCGGGGAGCTGTTTTTT; cdr3_aa: CASSQVSGTGSGELFF
v_call: TRBV15; d_call: TRBD1; clone_size: -; j_call: TRBJ1-1; cdr3_nt: TGTGCCGCCAGCAGAGGGGACAGGAGGAACACTGAAGCTTTCTTT; cdr3_aa: CAASRGDRRNTEAFF
v_call: TRBV12-3/TRBV12-4; d_call: -; clone_size: -; j_call: TRBJ2-3; cdr3_nt: TGTGCCAGCCGACGGGGGACCACAGATACGCAGTATTTT; cdr3_aa: CASRRGTTDTQYF
v_call: TRBV19; d_call: -; clone_size: many; j_call: TRBJ1-3; cdr3_nt: TGTGCCAGTAGTATGACGGGGAGCCCAAGCTCTGGAAACACCATATATTTT; cdr3_aa: CASSMTGSPSSGNTIYF
v_call: TRBV7-8; d_call: -; clone_size: once; j_call: TRBJ2-7; cdr3_nt: TGTGCCAGCAGCTCAACTCGACTAGATTCCTTCTACGAGCAGTACTTC; cdr3_aa: CASSSTRLDSFYEQYF
v_call: TRBV20-1; d_call: -; clone_size: many; j_call: TRBJ1-2; cdr3_nt: TGCAGTGCTGGAATAGGGGACTATGGCTACACCTTC; cdr3_aa: CSAGIGDYGYTF
v_call: TRBV6-5; d_call: -; clone_size: few; j_call: TRBJ1-1; cdr3_nt: TGTGCCAGCAGTCCGACACGGATGAACACTGAAGCTTTCTTT; cdr3_aa: CASSPTRMNTEAFF
v_call: TRBV7-2; d_call: TRBD2; clone_size: -; j_call: TRBJ2-1; cdr3_nt: TGTGCCAGCAGTCGACTAGCGGGAGATTCTTACGAGCAGTTCTTC; cdr3_aa: CASSRLAGDSYEQFF
v_call: TRBV12-3/TRBV12-4; d_call: -; clone_size: -; j_call: TRBJ1-5; cdr3_nt: TGTGCCAGCAGTTTTCGGGCGGGCAATCAGCCCCAGCATTTT; cdr3_aa: CASSFRAGNQPQHF
v_call: TRBV20-1; d_call: TRBD2; clone_size: many; j_call: TRBJ2-6; cdr3_nt: TGCAGTGCTAGGGGGGGGAATTCTGGGGCCAACGTCCTGACTTTC; cdr3_aa: CSARGGNSGANVLTF
v_call: TRBV7-8; d_call: -; clone_size: many; j_call: TRBJ1-6; cdr3_nt: TGTGCCAGCAGCTTGTTCGAGGGGCTGAATTCACCCCTCCACTTT; cdr3_aa: CASSLFEGLNSPLHF
v_call: TRBV7-2; d_call: TRBD2; clone_size: -; j_call: TRBJ2-2; cdr3_nt: TGTGCCAGCAGCGCCGGACTAGCGGGGGGGCACAGGGAGCTGTTTTTT; cdr3_aa: CASSAGLAGGHRELFF
v_call: TRBV5-6; d_call: -; clone_size: few; j_call: TRBJ1-2; cdr3_nt: TGTGCCAGCAGCGGAGCGACGGCTTCTCTCAATGGCTACACCTTC; cdr3_aa: CASSGATASLNGYTF
v_call: TRBV19; d_call: -; clone_size: -; j_call: TRBJ1-5; cdr3_nt: TGTGCCAGTAGTATAGGGTCAGAGCATCAGCCCCAGCATTTT; cdr3_aa: CASSIGSEHQPQHF
v_call: TRBV9; d_call: TRBD1; clone_size: -; j_call: TRBJ1-6; cdr3_nt: TGTGCCAGCAGCGGAGGGGGACAGGGATCTGGGTCACCCCTCCACTTT; cdr3_aa: CASSGGGQGSGSPLHF
v_call: TRBV7-2; d_call: -; clone_size: -; j_call: TRBJ2-6; cdr3_nt: -; cdr3_aa: CASSQTSVYFCAILGAAGANVLTF
v_call: TRBV14; d_call: -; clone_size: many; j_call: TRBJ2-7; cdr3_nt: TGTGCCAGCAGCCAAGAGGACCCAAACCCCACCTACGAGCAGTACTTC; cdr3_aa: CASSQEDPNPTYEQYF
v_call: TRBV28; d_call: TRBD1; clone_size: -; j_call: TRBJ2-2; cdr3_nt: TGTGCCAGCATTAACAGGGGGAACGGGGAGCTGTTTTTT; cdr3_aa: CASINRGNGELFF
v_call: TRBV6-5; d_call: -; clone_size: few; j_call: TRBJ1-2; cdr3_nt: TGTGCCAGCAGTTCGGCAGGGCGGAACTATGGCTACACCTTC; cdr3_aa: CASSSAGRNYGYTF
v_call: TRBV7-2; d_call: -; clone_size: once; j_call: TRBJ1-3; cdr3_nt: TGTGCCAGCAGCTTAGGGATGGTCACCACCATATATTTT; cdr3_aa: CASSLGMVTTIYF
v_call: TRBV7-9; d_call: -; clone_size: -; j_call: TRBJ2-5; cdr3_nt: TGTGCCAGCAGCTTCGCCGGGCTTCTAGTGGGTGAGCAGTACTTC; cdr3_aa: CASSFAGLLVGEQYF
v_call: TRBV5-1; d_call: -; clone_size: few; j_call: TRBJ2-5; cdr3_nt: TGCGCCAGCAGCTTCCAGACAGCCCAAGAGACCCAGTACTTC; cdr3_aa: CASSFQTAQETQYF
v_call: TRBV4-3; d_call: -; clone_size: few; j_call: TRBJ1-3; cdr3_nt: TGCGCCAGCAGCCGACAGACCGAGGGAGAAAACACCATATATTTT; cdr3_aa: CASSRQTEGENTIYF
v_call: TRBV19; d_call: -; clone_size: few; j_call: TRBJ1-4; cdr3_nt: TGTGCCAGCCGAAAGGGGTCAACTAATGAAAAACTGTTTTTT; cdr3_aa: CASRKGSTNEKLFF
v_call: TRBV6-5; d_call: -; clone_size: -; j_call: TRBJ1-2; cdr3_nt: TGTTACACTACAGGATCACTCGGGGATGACTATGGCTACACCTTC; cdr3_aa: CYTTGSLGDDYGYTF
v_call: TRBV3-1; d_call: -; clone_size: many; j_call: TRBJ2-5; cdr3_nt: TGTGCCAGCAGCCAAGATCCGTCGCCCCAGTACTTC; cdr3_aa: CASSQDPSPQYF
v_call: TRBV20-1; d_call: TRBD2; clone_size: few; j_call: TRBJ2-7; cdr3_nt: TGCAGTGCTAGGGACCCTCTCTCTAGCGGGACCTACGAGCAGTACTTC; cdr3_aa: CSARDPLSSGTYEQYF
v_call: TRBV5-1; d_call: TRBD2; clone_size: -; j_call: TRBJ2-2; cdr3_nt: TGCGCCAGCAGCCCAAGGGAACTAGCGGGGGGGACCACCGGGGAGCTGTTTTTT; cdr3_aa: CASSPRELAGGTTGELFF
v_call: TRBV6-6; d_call: -; clone_size: -; j_call: TRBJ1-1; cdr3_nt: TGTGCCACCAGGCCAGGGGAGAACACTGAAGCTTTCTTT; cdr3_aa: CATRPGENTEAFF
v_call: TRBV19; d_call: TRBD1; clone_size: many; j_call: TRBJ1-2; cdr3_nt: TGTGCCAGTAGTATCGCCGGGACAGGGTACTATGGCTACACCTTC; cdr3_aa: CASSIAGTGYYGYTF
v_call: TRBV10-2; d_call: TRBD1; clone_size: many; j_call: TRBJ1-2; cdr3_nt: TGCGCCAGCAGCCGCGGACAGGCTCTCTATGGCTACACCTTC; cdr3_aa: CASSRGQALYGYTF
v_call: TRBV11-1; d_call: -; clone_size: few; j_call: TRBJ2-3; cdr3_nt: TGTGCCAGCAGCTTATTAGCGGGCACAGATACGCAGTATTTT; cdr3_aa: CASSLLAGTDTQYF
v_call: TRBV19; d_call: TRBD1; clone_size: many; j_call: TRBJ1-1; cdr3_nt: TGCGCCAGCAGTGCGACAGGGGGTAGGACTGAAGCTTTCTTT; cdr3_aa: CASSATGGRTEAFF
v_call: TRBV9; d_call: -; clone_size: -; j_call: TRBJ1-1; cdr3_nt: TGTGCCAGCAGCGCCGCCCTGACAGAGTACACTGAAGCTTTCTTT; cdr3_aa: CASSAALTEYTEAFF
v_call: TRBV5-6; d_call: TRBD1; clone_size: -; j_call: TRBJ2-7; cdr3_nt: TGTGCCAGCAGCTTGGCCTCGGGACAGAGCTCCTACGAGCAGTACTTC; cdr3_aa: CASSLASGQSSYEQYF
v_call: TRBV7-9; d_call: TRBD1; clone_size: many; j_call: TRBJ2-7; cdr3_nt: TGTGCCAGCAGCCCGGGACAGGGGAATGGGGAGCAGTACTTC; cdr3_aa: CASSPGQGNGEQYF
v_call: TRBV19; d_call: -; clone_size: -; j_call: TRBJ1-2; cdr3_nt: TGTGCCAGTAAATTTTGGGGAGCTAACTATGGCTACACCTTC; cdr3_aa: CASKFWGANYGYTF
v_call: TRBV6-2/TRBV6-3; d_call: TRBD1; clone_size: -; j_call: TRBJ1-1; cdr3_nt: TGTGCCAGTACGGGACAGGCGATGAACACTGAAGCTTTCTTT; cdr3_aa: CASTGQAMNTEAFF
v_call: TRBV6-6; d_call: -; clone_size: -; j_call: TRBJ1-1; cdr3_nt: TGTGCCGTTATAACGGGCACTGAAGCTTTCTTT; cdr3_aa: CAVITGTEAFF
v_call: TRBV7-2; d_call: -; clone_size: -; j_call: TRBJ1-1; cdr3_nt: TGTGCCAGCAGCTCCGGCCACACTGAAGCTTTCTTT; cdr3_aa: CASSSGHTEAFF
v_call: TRBV19; d_call: -; clone_size: many; j_call: TRBJ1-3; cdr3_nt: TGTGCCAGTAGTCTAGGACGGCCTGGAAACACCATATATTTT; cdr3_aa: CASSLGRPGNTIYF
v_call: TRBV12-3/TRBV12-4; d_call: -; clone_size: few; j_call: TRBJ1-6; cdr3_nt: TGTGCCAGCAGTTCGTATTTGGGGAATTCACCCCTCCACTTT; cdr3_aa: CASSSYLGNSPLHF
v_call: TRBV4-1; d_call: -; clone_size: many; j_call: TRBJ1-1; cdr3_nt: TGCGCCAGCAGCCAAGATCGAGATGGAGGGGAGTCGGCTTTCTTT; cdr3_aa: CASSQDRDGGESAFF
v_call: TRBV6-5; d_call: -; clone_size: few; j_call: TRBJ1-6; cdr3_nt: TGTGCCAGCACCGCACATGGAAGCTCCTATAATTCACCCCTCCACTTT; cdr3_aa: CASTAHGSSYNSPLHF
v_call: TRBV20-1; d_call: -; clone_size: few; j_call: TRBJ1-4; cdr3_nt: TGCAGTGCGCGGGATGATCTCGGGGAAAAACTGTTTTTT; cdr3_aa: CSARDDLGEKLFF
v_call: TRBV16; d_call: -; clone_size: few; j_call: TRBJ1-1; cdr3_nt: TGTGCCAGCAGCCAGCGTCGACAGGTGCACACTGAAGCTTTCTTT; cdr3_aa: CASSQRRQVHTEAFF
v_call: TRBV10-2; d_call: TRBD2; clone_size: many; j_call: TRBJ2-5; cdr3_nt: TGCGCCAGCAGTGAATCTAGCGGGACAGAGACCCAGTACTTC; cdr3_aa: CASSESSGTETQYF